These 8 T cell receptor beta chains were all obtained from the same sample, sequenced in a study of spatial heterogeneity in lung cancer. These receptors are not linked to any known antigen. Time point denoted: sample taken at primary tumor resection. Findings and limits, study-wide: Intratumoral expanded alpha and beta TCR counts were found to track tumor mutation counts.

TCRdb fed the 5' RACE reads into MiXCR, producing one record per CDR3 protein. The data show roughly 10,000 distinct CDR3 sequences, under 10% seen once. Sample: lung tumor tissue, taken at surgery. The origin of the receptors is a female donor with early-stage non-small cell lung cancer.

The table lists this clonotype with many counts. In a library made to pick up alpha chains, this beta chain is a stray read with a size that means little. The V gene is TRBV5-1, the J gene TRBJ1-6; unclear D gene. The germline gives CDR1 SGHRS, CDR2 YFSETQ. V was shortened by 0 bases and J by 6 bases, with 10 bases between the two germline ends. This CDR3 is 15 amino acids long. Here the CDR3 DNA reads TGCGCCAGCAGCTTGGATGGCAGAACTAATTCACCCCTCCACTTT. Encoded protein: CASSLDGRTNSPLHF.

The table lists this clonotype with many counts. This beta chain was picked up by a library intended for alpha chains and is off target, so its count carries little meaning. The chain links TRBV18 to TRBJ1-2, with unresolved D. This CDR3 is built from 16 residues. Germline V gene data show CDR1 as KGHSH and CDR2 as LQKENI. Trimming pared 1 base from V and 0 bases from J, leaving 12 bases between. The CDR3 sequence: CASSPQGSFANYGYTF. The CDR3 DNA is TGTGCCAGCTCACCACAGGGCAGCTTCGCTAACTATGGCTACACCTTC.

Turning to this clonotype: This beta chain was picked up by a library intended for alpha chains and is off target, so its count carries little meaning. The chain joins TRBV6-1 to TRBJ2-2; 12 bases align to TRBD1. The CDR3 spans 17 residues. Germline CDR1 reads MNHNS; CDR2 reads SASEGT. The junction had 9 bases not matched to a gene; V was cut back by 3 bases and J by 7 bases. In DNA form, the CDR3 reads TGTGCCAGCAGTGACGCCGGGACAGGGGGCGGAGGCGGGGAGCTGTTTTTT. Encoded protein: CASSDAGTGGGGGELFF.

This clonotype was counted ten times or more. Found in a library prepared for alpha chains, this beta chain is an off-target read, and its abundance has little meaning. The rearrangement joins TRBV7-2 to TRBJ2-2, with D tentatively TRBD2 (7 bases). This CDR3 contains 15 residues. CDR1 is SGHTA and CDR2 is FQGNSA in the germline V gene. V lost 0 bases, J lost 7 bases, and 12 bases lay in between. CDR3: CASSLAGGRSGELFF. CDR3 DNA sequence: TGTGCCAGCAGCTTAGCGGGGGGGCGAAGCGGGGAGCTGTTTTTT.

This clonotype occurred many times. A library prepared for alpha chains yielded this beta chain as an off-target read; its size is of little meaning. The V and J genes are TRBV5-1 and TRBJ1-4; D is ambiguous. Germline V CDR1 and CDR2: SGHRS, YFSETQ. The CDR3 covers 15 residues. V was trimmed by 0 bases and J by 2 bases, leaving 8 bases between them. This chain's CDR3 is CASSLDYTTNEKLFF. CDR3 bases: TGCGCCAGCAGCTTGGACTATACGACTAATGAAAAACTGTTTTTT.

This clonotype has ten or more counts. Little can be read into the size of this beta chain, an off-target read in a library designed for alpha chains. J is TRBJ2-7 and V is TRBV20-1, with D perhaps TRBD1 (6 bases). Trimming left V 5 bases short and J 0 bases short, with 17 bases between. The CDR3 length is 15 residues. CDR1 and CDR2 (germline): DFQATT, SNEGSKA (reference sequence). CDR3 in DNA: TGCAGTGCTCACAACCCGGGACACCACTCCTACGAGCAGTACTTC. Residues: CSAHNPGHHSYEQYF.

This clonotype was seen many times. This beta chain appears as a stray read in a library generated for alpha chains; its size is not informative. The chain recombines TRBV6-5 with TRBJ1-1; the match to TRBD1 covers 8 bases. CDR1 and CDR2 from the germline V gene are MNHEY and SVGAGI. The CDR3 sequence is 18 residues long. Unmatched junction bases numbered 18, after V lost 6 bases and J lost 3 bases. CDR3 protein: CASSPFAGGARGDTEAFF. DNA for the CDR3: TGTGCCAGCAGCCCGTTTGCAGGGGGCGCGAGGGGAGACACTGAAGCTTTCTTT.

In its sample, this clonotype was seen a few times. This beta chain is a stray sequence in a library constructed for alpha chains; its clone size is not meaningful. The CDR3 protein is CASSATAMNTEAFF. The CDR3 nucleotides are TGTGCCAGCAGCGCGACAGCCATGAACACTGAAGCTTTCTTT. The chain is built from TRBV9 and TRBJ1-1; possible D gene TRBD1, 5 bases. Trimming left V 3 bases short and J 0 bases short, with 9 bases between. CDR3 length equals 14 residues. Germline lookup yields CDR1 SGDLS and CDR2 YYNGEE.